This record concerns one T cell receptor (beta chain) sequence. Its antigen remains unidentified. Isolated per sample were at least 7 million PBMCs. This specimen comes from a study of blood T cells in healthy people across ages. Study-level findings and limits: Donors of long life had a larger count of naive CD4+ cells and greater diversity than aged donors. PBMCs left unsorted prevented a conclusive naive versus antigen-experienced comparison. No one knew whether donors had CMV, which possibly confounded expanded clonotype changes.

Combining a sample-barcoded 5' primer with a J-beta primer mix, a second PCR ran for roughly 6 to 12 cycles. In TCRdb, the 5' RACE reads were re-called with MiXCR into one record per CDR3 protein. This table has 650,000 or so distinct CDR3 sequences, 52% appearing once. This clonotype originated in a woman older than 75 in good health. The sequenced sample consisted of blood.

The CDR3 DNA reads as TGCGCCAGCAGGGGGGGCATAGCGGGACTCGTAACCGGGGAGCTGTTTTTT. Its protein product is CASRGGIAGLVTGELFF. V usage is TRBV4-1 and J usage is TRBJ2-2, with TRBD2 matching 8 bases. CDR1 is MGHRA, CDR2 YSYEKL, per germline. The CDR3 has 17 residues. The J segment lost 5 bases and the V segment lost 6 bases, leaving 14 bases of the junction unmatched.